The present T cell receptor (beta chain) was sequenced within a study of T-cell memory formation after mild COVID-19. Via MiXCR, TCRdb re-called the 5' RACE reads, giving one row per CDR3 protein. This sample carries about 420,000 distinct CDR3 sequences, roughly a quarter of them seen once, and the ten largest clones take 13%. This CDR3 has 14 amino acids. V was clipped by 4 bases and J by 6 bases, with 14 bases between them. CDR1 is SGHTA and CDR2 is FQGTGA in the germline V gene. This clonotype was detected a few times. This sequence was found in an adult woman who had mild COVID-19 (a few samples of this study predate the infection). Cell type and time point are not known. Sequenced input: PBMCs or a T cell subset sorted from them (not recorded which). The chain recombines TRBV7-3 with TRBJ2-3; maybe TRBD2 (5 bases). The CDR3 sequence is CASSSIGVGDTQYF. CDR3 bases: TGTGCCAGCAGCTCAATCGGGGTGGGCGATACGCAGTATTTT.